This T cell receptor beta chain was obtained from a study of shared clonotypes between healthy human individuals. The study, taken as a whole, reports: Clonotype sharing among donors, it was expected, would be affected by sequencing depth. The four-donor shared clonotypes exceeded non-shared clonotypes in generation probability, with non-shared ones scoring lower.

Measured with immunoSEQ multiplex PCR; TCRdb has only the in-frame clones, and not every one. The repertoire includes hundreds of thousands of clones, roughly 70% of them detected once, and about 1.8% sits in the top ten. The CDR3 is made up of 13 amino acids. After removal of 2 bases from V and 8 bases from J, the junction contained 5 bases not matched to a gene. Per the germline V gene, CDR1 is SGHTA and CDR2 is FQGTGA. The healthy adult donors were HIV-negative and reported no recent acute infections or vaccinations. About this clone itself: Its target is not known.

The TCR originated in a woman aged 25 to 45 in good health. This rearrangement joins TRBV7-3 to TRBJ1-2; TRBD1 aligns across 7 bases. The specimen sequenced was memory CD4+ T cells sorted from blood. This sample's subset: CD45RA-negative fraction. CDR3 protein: CASSLEGGVGYTF. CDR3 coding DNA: TGTGCCAGCAGCTTAGAAGGGGGCGTGGGCTACACCTTC.